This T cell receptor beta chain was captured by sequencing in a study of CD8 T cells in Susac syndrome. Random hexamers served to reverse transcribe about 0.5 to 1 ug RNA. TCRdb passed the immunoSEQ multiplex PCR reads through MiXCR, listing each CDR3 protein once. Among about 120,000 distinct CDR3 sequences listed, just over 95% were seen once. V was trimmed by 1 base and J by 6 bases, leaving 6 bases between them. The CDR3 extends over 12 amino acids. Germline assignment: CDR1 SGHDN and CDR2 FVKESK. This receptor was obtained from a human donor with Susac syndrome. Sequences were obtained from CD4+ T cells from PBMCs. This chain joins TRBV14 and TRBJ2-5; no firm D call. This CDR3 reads CASSQGEQTQYF. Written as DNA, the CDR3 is TGTGCCAGCAGCCAAGGCGAGCAGACCCAGTACTTC.